The source of this TCR beta chain is a study of shared clonotypes between healthy human individuals. Findings and caveats of the study: The genetic and exposure-history diversity represented was limited by few donors.

Comment on this clone: Its antigen remains unidentified.

Deletions cut 6 bases from V and 6 bases from J, with 6 bases between. Germline V gene data show CDR1 as MDHEN and CDR2 as SYDVKM. CDR3 length equals 10 residues. Generated by immunoSEQ multiplex PCR, the TCRdb table keeps only in-frame clones and is missing some. The repertoire consists of 750,000 to 1,000,000 clones, with approximately 92% occurring once and the leading ten covering nearly 25%. The naive CD8 fraction comprised CD45RO-negative cells positively selected for CCR7 and excluded terminally differentiated effector memory CD45RA+ cells. Sequencing was carried out using naive CD8+ T cells sorted from blood. The clonotype was recovered from a man younger than 45 in good health. The chain links TRBV28 to TRBJ2-7, with D hard to call. The CDR3 DNA reads TGTGCCAGCAGCCGCGTCGAGCAGTACTTC. This codes for CASSRVEQYF.